This T cell receptor (beta chain) was captured in a study of CD8+CD57+ T cells in acquired aplastic anemia. Overall study context: Mean DNA quantity obtained from sorted CD4+ and CD8+ cells was around 3.2 ug. In CD4+ cells, healthy donors produced an average of about 10 million reads. The study's findings and limits: Researchers reported that CD8+ Simpson's diversity was not significantly different in patients versus controls. Patients and controls turned out to have 25 to 30 CD8+ CDR3 sequences in common.

Trimming cost V 4 bases and J 4 bases; bases outside gene matches: 6. The CDR3 runs 14 residues. CDR1 LGHDT and CDR2 YNNKEL come from the germline V gene (reference sequence). Genomic DNA, the template, was used for profiling of the TCR beta VDJ and CDR3. Via MiXCR, TCRdb re-called the reads, giving one row per CDR3 protein. Of about 160,000 distinct CDR3 sequences listed, roughly 47% are singletons. A word on this clonotype: The antigen remains unidentified.

This receptor was obtained from a human donor in good health. The chain joins TRBV3-1 to TRBJ1-1, with TRBD1 matching over 7 bases. Source material: sorted CD4+, CD8+, or CD8+CD57+ T cells (not recorded which) from PBMCs. The CDR3 DNA follows: TGTGCCAGCAGCCGACAGGGCCGAGGCACTGAAGCTTTCTTT. It codes for CASSRQGRGTEAFF.